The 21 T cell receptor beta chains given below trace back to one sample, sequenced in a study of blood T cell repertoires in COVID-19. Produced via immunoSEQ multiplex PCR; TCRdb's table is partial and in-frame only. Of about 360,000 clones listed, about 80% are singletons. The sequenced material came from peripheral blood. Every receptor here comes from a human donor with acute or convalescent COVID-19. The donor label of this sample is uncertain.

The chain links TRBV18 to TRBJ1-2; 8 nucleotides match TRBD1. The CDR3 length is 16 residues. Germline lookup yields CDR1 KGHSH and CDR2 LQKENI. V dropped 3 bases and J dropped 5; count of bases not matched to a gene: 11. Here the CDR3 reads CASSPGAGGSQYGYTF. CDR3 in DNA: TGTGCCAGCTCACCTGGAGCAGGGGGCAGTCAATATGGCTACACCTTC.

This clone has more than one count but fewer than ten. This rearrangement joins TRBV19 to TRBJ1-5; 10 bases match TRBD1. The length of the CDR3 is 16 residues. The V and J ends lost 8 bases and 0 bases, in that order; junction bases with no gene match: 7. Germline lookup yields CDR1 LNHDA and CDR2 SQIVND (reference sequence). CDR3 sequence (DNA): TGTGCCAGTCGTCGACAGGGGGCTTATAGCAATCAGCCCCAGCATTTT. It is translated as CASRRQGAYSNQPQHF.

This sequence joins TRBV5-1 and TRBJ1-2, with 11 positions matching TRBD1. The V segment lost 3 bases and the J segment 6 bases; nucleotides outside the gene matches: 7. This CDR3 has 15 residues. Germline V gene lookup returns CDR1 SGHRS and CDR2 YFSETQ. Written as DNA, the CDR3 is TGCGCCAGCAGCTGGGAAGGGGACAGGGGGAATGGCTACACCTTC. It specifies CASSWEGDRGNGYTF.

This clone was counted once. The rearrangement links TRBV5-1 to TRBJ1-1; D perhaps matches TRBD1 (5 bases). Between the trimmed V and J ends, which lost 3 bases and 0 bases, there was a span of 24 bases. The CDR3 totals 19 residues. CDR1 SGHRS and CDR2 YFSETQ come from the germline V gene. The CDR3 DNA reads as TGCGCCAGCAGCTCCACCCTTGTGGAGGGTCGAGGGGTGAACACTGAAGCTTTCTTT. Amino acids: CASSSTLVEGRGVNTEAFF.

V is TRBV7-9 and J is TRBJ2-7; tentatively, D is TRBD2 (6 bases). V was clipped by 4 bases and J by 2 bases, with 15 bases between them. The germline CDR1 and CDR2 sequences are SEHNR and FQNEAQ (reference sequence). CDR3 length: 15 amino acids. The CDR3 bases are TGTGCCAGCAGCTCCCCAGCGGGTGACGCCTACGAGCAGTACTTC. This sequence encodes CASSSPAGDAYEQYF.

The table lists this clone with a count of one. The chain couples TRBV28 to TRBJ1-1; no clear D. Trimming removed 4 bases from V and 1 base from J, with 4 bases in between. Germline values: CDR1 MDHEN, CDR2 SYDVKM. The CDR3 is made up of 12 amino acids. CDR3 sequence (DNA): TGTGCCAGCAGTTGGGCGAACACTGAAGCTTTCTTT. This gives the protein CASSWANTEAFF.

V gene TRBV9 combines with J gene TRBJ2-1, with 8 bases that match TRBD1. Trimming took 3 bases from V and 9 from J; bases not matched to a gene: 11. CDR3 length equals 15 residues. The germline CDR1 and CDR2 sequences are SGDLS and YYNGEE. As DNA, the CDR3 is TGTGCCAGCAGCGGGGCCCCGGGACAGGTCGTTGAGCAGTTCTTC. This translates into CASSGAPGQVVEQFF.

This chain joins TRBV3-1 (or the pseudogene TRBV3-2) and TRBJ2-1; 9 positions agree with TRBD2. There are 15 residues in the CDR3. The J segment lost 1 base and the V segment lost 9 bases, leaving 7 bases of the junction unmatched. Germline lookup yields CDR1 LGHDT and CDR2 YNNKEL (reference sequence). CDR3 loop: CASNSGSGSYNEQFF. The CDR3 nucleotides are TGTGCCAGTAATAGCGGGAGTGGTTCCTACAATGAGCAGTTCTTC.

CDR3 in amino acids: CASSRPFSYNEQFF. CDR3 in DNA: TGTGCCAGCAGCCGTCCCTTCTCCTACAATGAGCAGTTCTTC. The chain joins TRBV5-8 to TRBJ2-1; no clear D gene. Germline CDR1 reads SGHTS; CDR2 reads YDEGEE. V was trimmed by 4 bases and J by 0 bases, leaving 8 bases between them. CDR3 length equals 14 residues.

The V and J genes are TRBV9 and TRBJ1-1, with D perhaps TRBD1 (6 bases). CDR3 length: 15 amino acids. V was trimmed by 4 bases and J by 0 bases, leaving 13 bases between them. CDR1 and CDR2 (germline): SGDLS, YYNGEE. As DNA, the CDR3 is TGTGCCAGCAGCCCAAGACAGGCAATGAACACTGAAGCTTTCTTT. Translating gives CASSPRQAMNTEAFF.

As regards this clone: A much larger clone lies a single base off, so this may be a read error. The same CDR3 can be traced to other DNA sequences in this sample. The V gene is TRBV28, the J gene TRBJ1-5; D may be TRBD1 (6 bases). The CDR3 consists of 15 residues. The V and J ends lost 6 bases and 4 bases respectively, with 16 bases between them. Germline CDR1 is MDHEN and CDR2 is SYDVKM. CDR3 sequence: CASRNEDSINQPQHF. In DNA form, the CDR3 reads TGTGCCAGCAGGAACGAGGACAGTATTAATCAGCCCCAGCATTTT.

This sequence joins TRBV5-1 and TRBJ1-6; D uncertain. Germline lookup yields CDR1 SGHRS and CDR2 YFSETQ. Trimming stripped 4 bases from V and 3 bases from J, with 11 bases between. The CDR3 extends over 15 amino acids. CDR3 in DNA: TGCGCCAGCAGCGAAACAGCTAACTATAATTCACCCCTCCACTTT. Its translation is CASSETANYNSPLHF.

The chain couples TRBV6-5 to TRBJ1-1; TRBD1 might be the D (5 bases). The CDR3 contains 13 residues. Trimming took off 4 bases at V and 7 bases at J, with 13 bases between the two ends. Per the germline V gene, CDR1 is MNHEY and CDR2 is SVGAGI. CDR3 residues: CASSFRGRSEAFF. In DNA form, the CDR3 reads TGTGCCAGCAGTTTCCGGGGGAGGAGTGAAGCTTTCTTT.

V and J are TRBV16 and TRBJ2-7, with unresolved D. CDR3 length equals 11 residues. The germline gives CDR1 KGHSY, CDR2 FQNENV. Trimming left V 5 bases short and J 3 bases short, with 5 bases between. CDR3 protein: CASSSRYEQYF. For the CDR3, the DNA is TGTGCCAGCAGCTCCCGCTACGAGCAGTACTTC.

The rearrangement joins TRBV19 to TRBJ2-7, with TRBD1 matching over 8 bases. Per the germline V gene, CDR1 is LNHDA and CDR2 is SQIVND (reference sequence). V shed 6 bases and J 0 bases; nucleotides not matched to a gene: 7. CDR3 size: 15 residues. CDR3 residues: CASRRQGLPSYEQYF. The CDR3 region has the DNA TGTGCCAGTAGGAGACAGGGGTTGCCCTCCTACGAGCAGTACTTC.

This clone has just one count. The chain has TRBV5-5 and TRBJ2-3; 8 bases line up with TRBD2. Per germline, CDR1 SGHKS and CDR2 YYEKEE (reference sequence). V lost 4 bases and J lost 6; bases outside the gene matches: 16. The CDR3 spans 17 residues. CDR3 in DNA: TGTGCCAGCAGCCGGGTTGGTTTACTAGCGGAATCCGATACGCAGTATTTT. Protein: CASSRVGLLAESDTQYF. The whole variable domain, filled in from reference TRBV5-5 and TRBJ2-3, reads DAGVTQSPTHLIKTRGQQVTLRCSPISGHKSVSWYQQVLGQGPQFIFQYYEKEERGRGNFPDRFSARQFPNYSSELNVNALLLGDSALYLCASSRVGLLAESDTQYFGPGTRLTVL.

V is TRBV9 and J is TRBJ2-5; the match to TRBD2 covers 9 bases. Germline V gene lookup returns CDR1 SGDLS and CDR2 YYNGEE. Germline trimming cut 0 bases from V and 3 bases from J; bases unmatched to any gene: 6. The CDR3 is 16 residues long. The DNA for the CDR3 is TGTGCCAGCAGCGTAGGGCTAGCGGGAAAGGAAGAGACCCAGTACTTC. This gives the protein CASSVGLAGKEETQYF.

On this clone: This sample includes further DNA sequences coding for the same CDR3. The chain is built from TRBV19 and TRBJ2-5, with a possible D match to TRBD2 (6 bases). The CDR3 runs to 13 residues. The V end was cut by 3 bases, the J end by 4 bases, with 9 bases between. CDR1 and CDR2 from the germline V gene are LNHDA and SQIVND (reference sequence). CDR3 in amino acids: CASSIQGGETQYF. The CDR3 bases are TGTGCCAGTAGTATCCAGGGAGGAGAGACCCAGTACTTC.

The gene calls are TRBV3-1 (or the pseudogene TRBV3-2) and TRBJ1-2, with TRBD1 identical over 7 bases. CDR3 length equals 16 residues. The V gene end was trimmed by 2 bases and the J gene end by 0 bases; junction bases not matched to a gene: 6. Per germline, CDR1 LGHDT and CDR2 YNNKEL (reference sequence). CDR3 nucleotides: TGTGCCAGCAGCCAATCGCTGACAGGGCCTAACTATGGCTACACCTTC. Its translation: CASSQSLTGPNYGYTF.

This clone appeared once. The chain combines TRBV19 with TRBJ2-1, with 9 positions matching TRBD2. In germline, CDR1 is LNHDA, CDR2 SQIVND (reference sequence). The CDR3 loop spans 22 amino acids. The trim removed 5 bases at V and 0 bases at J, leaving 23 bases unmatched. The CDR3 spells CASSYDLLAGGPGRLSYNEQFF. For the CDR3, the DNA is TGTGCCAGTAGTTACGACCTCCTCGCGGGAGGGCCGGGTCGACTCTCCTACAATGAGCAGTTCTTC.

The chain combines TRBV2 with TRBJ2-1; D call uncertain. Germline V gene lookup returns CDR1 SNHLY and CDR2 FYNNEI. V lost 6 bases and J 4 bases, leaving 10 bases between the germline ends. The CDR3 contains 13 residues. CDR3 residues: CASRATGYNEQFF. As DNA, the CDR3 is TGTGCCAGCAGGGCGACTGGGTACAATGAGCAGTTCTTC.